This record covers a single T cell receptor (beta chain). Its antigen is as yet unknown. The table came from immunoSEQ multiplex PCR; TCRdb's copy has only in-frame clones and leaves some out. The data contain around 49,000 clones, approximately 84% of them singletons. The record originates from a study of radiotherapy plus CTLA-4 blockade in lung cancer. Per the germline V gene, CDR1 is SGHNT and CDR2 is YYREEE (reference sequence). Between the trimmed V and J ends, which lost 0 bases and 2 bases, there was a span of 9 bases. The CDR3 runs 15 residues. Study-level results: The best predictor of response was reported to be early blood T cell clone dynamics, with interferon-beta. There was expansion of tumor-derived TCR clones in blood after radiotherapy plus ipilimumab.

Sequenced here: peripheral blood, sampled from a patient treated with radiotherapy plus ipilimumab. This rearrangement joins TRBV5-4 to TRBJ1-3; D possibly corresponds to TRBD1 (5 bases). This receptor was taken from a human donor with non-small cell lung cancer whose response to radiotherapy plus ipilimumab could not be evaluated. The CDR3 DNA reads TGTGCCAGCAGCTTGGATGGGGGGGCTGGAAACACCATATATTTT. Protein: CASSLDGGAGNTIYF.